This paragraph reports one T cell receptor (beta chain). This clonotype was recorded many times. The specificity of this receptor is unknown. Base qualities are not provided; no much larger clone lies one nucleotide away. Hyperthyroidism patients were newly diagnosed, were aged 18 to 65 years, and had a disease duration under 2 months. Patients with other autoimmune diseases, uncontrolled infections, pregnancy or lactation were excluded. Diagnosis was based on clinical symptoms, serum thyroxine, TRAb, thyroid ultrasound and orbital computed tomography. Total RNA was extracted with Trizol reagent and quality-checked on an Agilent 2100 Bioanalyzer. These data originate in a study of Graves' ophthalmopathy and Graves' hyperthyroidism (dated 2018 in TCRdb). Regarding the complete study: Hyperthyroidism was considered stable if no progression to ophthalmopathy occurred within 18 months of follow-up. The study used TCR beta repertoire signatures to distinguish Graves' ophthalmopathy from Graves' hyperthyroidism and to predict progression to ophthalmopathy. In total, 135 blood samples were TCR-sequenced: around 42 ophthalmopathy, approximately 75 hyperthyroidism and roughly 17 hyperthyroidism-to-ophthalmopathy patients. To explore V-J signatures that separate ophthalmopathy from hyperthyroidism, a discovery set of more than 95 patients was enrolled, consisting of 40 to 45 with ophthalmopathy and some 56 with stable hyperthyroidism. The independent validation cohort included under 20 hyperthyroidism patients plus 17 patients who later progressed from hyperthyroidism to ophthalmopathy. In roughly 6 hyperthyroidism patients, the T-cell repertoire of thyroid tissue was compared with the T-cell repertoire of blood. Following sampling, methimazole starting at 30 mg daily was administered to hyperthyroidism patients, and high-dose intravenous methylprednisolone was administered to ophthalmopathy patients. The investigation overall reported the following: In validation, the model predicted ophthalmopathy progression with about 70% sensitivity and about 77% specificity; some 13 predicted patients were CT-confirmed with GO in a median of around 6 months. Sample size was not statistically predetermined, and group allocation was not concealed from the investigators. In cross-validation, the 13-signature model distinguished ophthalmopathy from stable hyperthyroidism with around 90% sensitivity and 81% to 82% specificity, while in the test set the corresponding values were around 79% and 71%. Most expanded thyroid clonotypes with frequency above 0.001 were also detected in blood, suggesting blood repertoires may reflect the thyroid immune response.

For repertoire sequencing, the TCR beta CDR3 regions were amplified from RNA transcripts. The first round was an RT-PCR using HTBI primers with the Qiagen OneStep RT-PCR kit, and this first round was followed by a second-round multiplex PCR, then size selection and purification. Sequencing of the libraries was carried out on an Illumina HiSeq2000 in paired-end mode with 100 bp reads. As for how the authors treated the data: Reads were processed with SOAPnuke, discarding reads with adapters, uncalled bases, mean Phred below 15, or no exact constant-primer or identifier match. COPE v1.2.5 was used to merge high-quality paired reads. Unique nucleotide sequences were defined as clonotypes and aligned to IMGT TRB V, D and J references using MiTCR v1.1. The analysis was limited to V-J combinations with a frequency above 0.0001, which together covered approximately 99% of repertoires. For each V-J combination, a TCR clonal expansion and chaos score was defined as the ratio of F50 clonal expansion to chaos observed in the TCRdist matrix. Welch's t-statistics and random forest were used to reduce features to 13 V-J combinations, which were fed into a naive Bayes classifier. Thyroid-blood repertoire similarity was quantified with the Morisita-Horn index. The public reads were quality trimmed at Q25 with fastp and then assembled into clones with MiXCR by TCRdb, keeping productive beta chains. One record per CDR3 amino acid sequence lists the most common genes and DNA. What appears here as the V and J calls and clone size reflects TCRdb's work, not the paper's. For this sample the table gives about 1.2 million distinct CDR3 sequences, of which about 38% were detected only once. The top ten clones comprise 11% of the sample.

The CDR1 and CDR2 encoded by the germline V gene (reference sequence) are MNHNY and SVGAGI. After removal of 0 bases from V and 2 bases from J, the junction retains 5 bases not matched to a gene. Its CDR3 holds 16 amino acids, cysteine through phenylalanine. Of all the DNA, just the CDR3 is kept, 48 bases in frame from base 1. The source of this sequence is an adult man with Graves' hyperthyroidism. Sequencing was performed on peripheral blood or thyroid tissue (not recorded which). The chain is assembled from TRBV6-6 and TRBJ2-7; 9 middle bases align to TRBD1. CDR3 reads: CASSYSTDRGPYEQYF. The DNA is TGTGCCAGCAGTTACTCGACGGACAGGGGTCCCTACGAGCAGTACTTC.